A single sample gave rise to the 7 T cell receptor beta chains below, sequenced in a study of T cells in localized non-small cell lung cancer. Profiling relied on immunoSEQ multiplex PCR, and the TCRdb table lists in-frame clones only, not all of them. The profile shows 70,000 to 80,000 clones, around 89% of them singletons. The sample here was peripheral blood, taken before any cancer treatment. These receptors were collected from a woman aged 40-75 years with stage I squamous cell lung carcinoma.

The chain combines TRBV5-1 with TRBJ2-3, with D possibly being TRBD2 (5 bases). Germline CDR1 and CDR2: SGHRS and YFSETQ. The CDR3 has 17 residues. Between the trimmed V and J ends, which lost 0 bases and 0 bases, there was a span of 14 bases. The CDR3 coding sequence is TGCGCCAGCAGCTTGGGTGTCTGGGAGAAAAGCACAGATACGCAGTATTTT. Translation: CASSLGVWEKSTDTQYF.

The V and J genes are TRBV28 and TRBJ1-1; D is undetermined. The germline V gene encodes CDR1 MDHEN and CDR2 SYDVKM. The CDR3 sequence is 14 residues long. Trimming stripped 4 bases from V and 4 bases from J, with 13 bases between. CDR3 in DNA: TGTGCCAGCAGTTCCCCGGGGAGTCCCACTGAAGCTTTCTTT. Amino acids: CASSSPGSPTEAFF.

The chain uses TRBV5-1 and TRBJ1-6; D call uncertain. The CDR3 is made up of 15 amino acids. The V gene lost 2 bases and the J gene lost 7 bases, with 13 bases spanning the gap. The germline V gene encodes CDR1 SGHRS and CDR2 YFSETQ. This CDR3 is CASSLGPEGNSPLHF. The CDR3 coding sequence is TGCGCCAGCAGCTTAGGGCCCGAAGGGAATTCACCCCTCCACTTT.

V usage is TRBV21-1 and J usage is TRBJ1-5; the table names TRBD1, a call not compared with the DNA. TRBV21-1 is reported as a pseudogene. CDR3 length: 14 amino acids. The CDR3 is CASNLTGGCQPQHF. CDR3 coding DNA: TGTGCCAGCAACTTAACAGGGGGATGTCAGCCCCAGCATTTT.

This chain connects TRBV9 to TRBJ1-5; 7 bases align to TRBD1. V shed 0 bases, J shed 6 bases, and the junction held 6 bases outside the gene matches. The CDR3 totals 15 residues. The germline V gene has CDR1 SGDLS and CDR2 YYNGEE. The CDR3 here is CASSVGQGEGQPQHF. CDR3 nucleotide sequence: TGTGCCAGCAGCGTAGGGCAGGGGGAAGGTCAGCCCCAGCATTTT.

The count of this clone is one. This chain joins TRBV28 and TRBJ1-1; unclear D gene. V was trimmed by 0 bases and J by 5 bases, leaving 10 bases between them. Germline V lookup: CDR1 MDHEN, CDR2 SYDVKM. The CDR3 is made up of 14 amino acids. The CDR3 sequence: CASSLWGSGTEAFF. CDR3 DNA sequence: TGTGCCAGCAGTTTATGGGGGAGTGGGACTGAAGCTTTCTTT. Complete variable domain (other parts from reference TRBV28 and TRBJ1-1): DVKVTQSSRYLVKRTGEKVFLECVQDMDHENMFWYRQDPGLGLRLIYFSYDVKMKEKGDIPEGYSVSREKKERFSLILESASTNQTSMYLCASSLWGSGTEAFFGQGTRLTVV.

There are a few counts of this clone. Other DNA variants within this sample encode the same CDR3. The V call is TRBV9, the J call TRBJ1-3; 8 bases match TRBD1. Germline V gives CDR1 SGDLS, CDR2 YYNGEE. The CDR3 length is 15 residues. With V trimmed by 5 bases and J by 4 bases, 8 bases remained unmatched. This CDR3 reads CASSFQGARGNTIYF. DNA of the CDR3: TGTGCCAGCAGTTTCCAGGGGGCGCGGGGAAACACCATATATTTT.